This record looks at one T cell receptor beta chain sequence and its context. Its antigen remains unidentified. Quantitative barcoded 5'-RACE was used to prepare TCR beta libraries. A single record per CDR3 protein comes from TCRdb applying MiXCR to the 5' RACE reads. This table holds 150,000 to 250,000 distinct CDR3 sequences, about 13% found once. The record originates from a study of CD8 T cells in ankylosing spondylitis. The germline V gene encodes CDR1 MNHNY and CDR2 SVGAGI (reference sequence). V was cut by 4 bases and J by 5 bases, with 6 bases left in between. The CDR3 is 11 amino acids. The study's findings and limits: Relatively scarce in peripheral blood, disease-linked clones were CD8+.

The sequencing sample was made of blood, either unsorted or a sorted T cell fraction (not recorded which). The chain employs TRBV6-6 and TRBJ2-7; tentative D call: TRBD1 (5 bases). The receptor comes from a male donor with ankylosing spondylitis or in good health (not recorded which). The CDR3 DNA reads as TGTGCCAGCAGTTGGGGCGACGAGCAGTACTTC. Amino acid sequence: CASSWGDEQYF.